These T cell receptor beta chains were read from a single sample in a study of cytomegalovirus exposure and HLA in healthy donors. TCRdb's copy holds only in-frame clones and misses some; the assay was immunoSEQ multiplex PCR. This table holds approximately 150,000 clones, 50% to 75% found once. Material: PBMCs. These receptors all stem from a woman aged 60-75 years in good health and CMV-seropositive. The CDR3 runs from the conserved cysteine through the conserved F or W. The D gene is left open where the match is weak. Expanded clones are given a class, and other clones once, few, many or no size at all.

v_gene	d_gene	j_gene	abundance	CDR3aa	CDR3nt
TRBV7-2	.	TRBJ1-3	.	CASSPKGGNTIYF	TGTGCCAGCAGCCCTAAGGGGGGAAACACCATATATTTT
TRBV11-2	TRBD2	TRBJ2-1	once	CASSLSGRASNEQFF	TGTGCCAGCAGCCTTAGCGGGAGGGCGAGTAATGAGCAGTTCTTC
TRBV19	.	TRBJ2-1	.	CATRALGNEQFF	TGTGCCACGAGGGCCCTCGGGAATGAGCAGTTCTTC
TRBV9	.	TRBJ2-1	.	CASSVDFNEQFF	TGTGCCAGCAGCGTAGACTTCAATGAGCAGTTCTTC
TRBV7-9	.	TRBJ2-1	.	CASSLGHEQFF	TGTGCCAGCAGCTTAGGGCATGAGCAGTTCTTC
TRBV7-9	TRBD1	TRBJ1-5	once	CASSEIGTENQPQHF	TGTGCCAGCAGCGAGATCGGGACAGAAAATCAGCCCCAGCATTTT
TRBV7-3	.	TRBJ1-2	.	CASSLTATNYGYTF	TGTGCCAGCAGCTTAACTGCTACTAACTATGGCTACACCTTC
TRBV5-1	.	TRBJ1-4	.	CASSFGGSEKLFF	TGCGCCAGCAGCTTCGGGGGGAGTGAAAAACTGTTTTTT
TRBV6-1	TRBD2	TRBJ2-1	few	CASSVSSGSSYNEQFF	TGTGCCAGCAGTGTGAGTAGCGGGAGCTCCTACAATGAGCAGTTCTTC
TRBV19	TRBD2	TRBJ2-5	.	CATGTSGNQETQYF	TGTGCCACCGGGACTAGCGGGAACCAAGAGACCCAGTACTTC
TRBV18	TRBD1	TRBJ1-5	.	CASSQRQGDSNQPQHF	TGTGCCAGCTCTCAACGACAGGGAGATAGCAATCAGCCCCAGCATTTT
TRBV6-1	.	TRBJ2-1	few	CASSGGSPPYNEQFF	TGTGCCAGCAGTGGAGGGAGCCCACCCTACAATGAGCAGTTCTTC
TRBV2	.	TRBJ2-5	.	CASRVTVETQYF	TGTGCCAGCAGGGTGACAGTTGAGACCCAGTACTTC
TRBV6-5	.	TRBJ2-2	.	CASSFSVGAGELFF	TGTGCCAGCAGTTTTAGCGTTGGTGCCGGGGAGCTGTTTTTT
TRBV7-2	.	TRBJ2-7	.	CASSGGRVGGEQYF	TGTGCCAGCAGCGGCGGCAGGGTCGGGGGCGAGCAGTACTTC
TRBV18	TRBD2	TRBJ2-1	.	CASSPPSGRDYNEQFF	TGTGCCAGCTCACCACCTAGCGGGAGGGACTACAATGAGCAGTTCTTC
TRBV23-1	TRBD2	TRBJ2-1	few	CAKAGTSGSCSYNEQFF	TGCGCCAAAGCCGGGACTAGCGGGAGCTGCTCCTACAATGAGCAGTTCTTC
TRBV7-9	TRBD1	TRBJ1-2	.	CAGWTGLPYGYTF	TGTGCCGGATGGACAGGGCTCCCCTATGGCTACACCTTC
TRBV18	.	TRBJ2-2	.	CASSPWSGNTGELFF	TGTGCCAGCTCACCTTGGTCGGGGAACACCGGGGAGCTGTTTTTT
TRBV10-3	TRBD1	TRBJ2-1	few	CAISELGTGVDEQFF	TGTGCCATCAGTGAGTTGGGGACAGGGGTCGATGAGCAGTTCTTC
TRBV4-2	TRBD1	TRBJ1-1	.	CASSLSYRGVTEAFF	TGTGCCAGCAGCCTCAGTTACAGGGGGGTCACTGAAGCTTTCTTT
TRBV6-5	TRBD2	TRBJ2-1	.	CASSPQGLVYNEQFF	TGTGCCAGCAGCCCCCAGGGACTAGTGTACAATGAGCAGTTCTTC